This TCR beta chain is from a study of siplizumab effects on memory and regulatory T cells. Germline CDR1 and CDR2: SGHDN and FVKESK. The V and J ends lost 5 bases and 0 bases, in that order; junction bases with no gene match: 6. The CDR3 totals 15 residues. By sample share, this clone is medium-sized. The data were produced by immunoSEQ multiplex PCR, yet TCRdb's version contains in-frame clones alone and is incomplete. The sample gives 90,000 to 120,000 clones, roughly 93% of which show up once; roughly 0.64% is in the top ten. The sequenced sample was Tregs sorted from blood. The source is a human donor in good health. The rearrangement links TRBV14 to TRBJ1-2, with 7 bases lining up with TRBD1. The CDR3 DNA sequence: TGTGCCAGCAGCTCGACCGACAGGGCTAACTATGGCTACACCTTC. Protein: CASSSTDRANYGYTF.